This T cell receptor (beta chain) was found in a study of shared clonotypes between healthy human individuals (dated by TCRdb to the early 2020s). A note on the overall study: The cohort included a few men and a couple of women between 18 and 49 years of age. To estimate repertoire size and how much clonotypes are shared between individuals, the study performed deep sequencing of blood TCR repertoires from five healthy adults. Libraries were prepared and TCR repertoires were sequenced by different laboratories using diverse techniques, in order to increase sequencing depth and limit assay-specific biases. Per donor, leukapheresis produced somewhere between about 0.8 and 9.5 billion PBMCs. For each donor, CD4 naive and CD4 memory were each given three plates, CD8 naive was given two plates, and CD8 memory was given one plate. Overall results and qualifications from the work: Around 5.4% of naive CD4, 3.5% of naive CD8, 2.3% of memory CD4, and over 0.35% of memory CD8 clonotypes were shared across several donors. Higher generation probabilities were observed for clonotypes shared by all four sorted-subset donors than for non-shared clonotypes. Because the study included only a small number of donors, the genetic and exposure-history diversity represented was limited. Sampling was limited to blood, and TCR repertoires in tissue likely differ from TCR repertoires in blood. Larger estimated clonotype richness was generally found for naive subsets than for memory subsets. Rarefaction of sorted-subset datasets indicated incomplete sequencing despite the large sequencing depth. Pairwise subsampling led to the expectation that sequencing depth would affect the degree of clonotype sharing among donors.

From a lookup of the germline V gene (reference sequence), CDR1 and CDR2 are MNHNY and SVGAGI. Reading from cysteine to phenylalanine, the CDR3 counts 15 amino acids. CDR3 DNA only is kept here, 45 bases in frame from base 1. After removal of 2 bases from V and 2 bases from J, the junction retains 3 bases not matched to a gene. CD8 naive samples were obtained by positive selection for CCR7 among CD45RO-negative cells, yielding a CD45RA+CCR7+ population from which TemRA cells were excluded. Donors were healthy HIV-negative adults with no recently reported acute infections or vaccinations. Every donor was a Caucasian adult living in Nashville, Tennessee, USA. Blood was collected by leukapheresis, and PBMCs were isolated by Ficoll-Histopaque density gradient centrifugation and then cryopreserved in liquid nitrogen vapor phase. Analytical flow cytometry was used to check the purity and quantity of each magnetically sorted T cell population. Genomic DNA was isolated from every sorted fraction and measured by UV absorbance on a Nanodrop 2000c.

TCR CDR3 regions were amplified from genomic DNA by multiplex PCR using the deep immunoSEQ assay. Genomic DNA extracted from each cell subset was distributed evenly over all wells of several immunoSEQ 96-well plates, and each plate served as one replicate. For sorted subsets, each replicate PCR was loaded with 200 ng genomic DNA, equivalent to about 30,000 T cell genomes. The purified libraries were quantified using a Qubit 3.0 fluorometer, sized with a Bioanalyzer 2100, and then quantified again using the KAPA Library Quantification kit. Every immunoSEQ 96-well plate was sequenced on a separate single-read 150-cycle Illumina NextSeq 550 flow cell. Per the original workflow: Because only junctional sequences without quality scores were contained in the immunoSEQ output, filtering matching that applied to full-length reads could not be performed. To assign V/J genes and CDR3, sequences were annotated against IMGT germline references using PyIR, a Python wrapper for IgBLAST v1.9. Any read was removed if the V/J assignment was weak (E-value above 1e-6), the CDR3 was missing, or the read contained stop codons, out-of-frame junctions, or ambiguous translated residues. A V3J clonotype was defined by an identical inferred V gene, J gene, and CDR3 amino acid sequence. To compute the percentage overlap between repertoires, the number of shared unique clonotypes was divided by the size of the smaller repertoire. RTK rarefaction, the Chao1 estimator, and Recon v2.1 estimates of unobserved clonotypes were used to assess repertoire richness. Generation probabilities for all TCRbeta clonotypes obtained by the gDNA method from a handful of donors were computed using OLGA. TCRdb obtained this table from immuneACCESS and retained in-frame rearrangements with V and J assigned. These tables miss some clones; where compared with another copy, unresolved V genes account for less than half of the shortfall, and the remainder is unexplained. V and J calls and clone size are as listed in that table; D and trimming were resolved from the DNA. Across this sample there are about 870,000 clones, with 80% to 95% seen only once. The biggest ten clones account for approximately 25% of the sample.

As for this clone: No cognate antigen has been identified for it. Per-nucleotide qualities are absent, and no much larger clonotype sits a single base away. This sample includes further DNA sequences coding for the same CDR3.

The TCR sequence derives from a man in his thirties or forties in good health. The source material was naive CD8+ T cells sorted from blood. Reading the label with the study, this specimen's cell subset or site is: CD45RA+CCR7+. Recombination connected TRBV6-6 to TRBJ2-1; TRBD2 lines up with 7 middle nucleotides. The CDR3 amino acid sequence is: CASSYPSGTYNEQFF. DNA sequence: TGTGCCAGCAGTTACCCTAGCGGTACCTACAATGAGCAGTTCTTC.